The clone carrying this TCR beta chain was observed at least ten times. Its specificity is unknown. The library was built from approximately 400 ng RNA with molecular barcoded adaptors for alpha/delta and beta/gamma chains. TCRdb itself ran the reads through MiXCR, one entry per CDR3 protein. The data show around 58,000 distinct CDR3 sequences, roughly 14% seen once. This record belongs to a study of read filtering for tumor transcriptome and immune sequencing. Study at large: Among patients, 17 to 20 were male and more than 12 female, aged about 45 to 80 (mean approximately 60). RNA-seq yielded only roughly 75 to 1,400 TCR reads, IR-seq about 3.5 to 11 million.

CDR1 SGHRS and CDR2 YFSETQ come from the germline V gene. The CDR3 totals 11 residues. Between the trimmed V and J ends, which lost 5 bases and 5 bases, there was a span of 8 bases. Study results and limitations: This fraction held mixed bone marrow immune cells after CD138-negative sorting.

This chain joins TRBV5-1 and TRBJ2-7, with a weak D call TRBD2 (6 bases). The receptor comes from a donor aged 40 or over with multiple myeloma. The sequencing input was a population of CD138-negative cells sorted from bone marrow. The CDR3 spells CASRWGDEQYF. The CDR3 nucleotides read TGCGCCAGCAGATGGGGGGACGAGCAGTACTTC.